This T cell receptor (beta chain) originates from a study of shared clonotypes between healthy human individuals (TCRdb year 2020). Describing the broader study: The cohort included a few men and a couple of women between 18 and 49 years of age. For each donor, CD4 naive and CD4 memory were each given three plates, CD8 naive was given two plates, and CD8 memory was given one plate. Blood TCR repertoires of a handful of healthy adults were deeply sequenced to estimate repertoire size and the extent of clonotype sharing between individuals. Different laboratories and diverse techniques were used to prepare libraries and sequence TCR repertoires, to increase sequencing depth and limit assay-specific biases. Leukapheresis yielded between about 0.94 and 9.5 billion PBMCs per donor. Broader findings and caveats from the paper: Incomplete sequencing was indicated by rarefaction of sorted-subset datasets, despite the large sequencing depth. Compared with non-shared clonotypes, clonotypes shared by all four sorted-subset donors had higher generation probabilities. Sampling was restricted to blood, and TCR repertoires in tissue are likely to differ from TCR repertoires in blood. Because the study included only a small number of donors, the genetic and exposure-history diversity represented was limited. Pairwise subsampling indicated that sequencing depth was expected to affect the degree of clonotype sharing among donors. Larger estimated clonotype richness was generally found for naive subsets than for memory subsets. Roughly 5% of naive CD4, 3% to 4% of naive CD8, approximately 2% of memory CD4, and approximately 0.39% of memory CD8 clonotypes were shared across several donors.

Using the deep immunoSEQ assay, multiplex PCR amplified TCR CDR3 regions from genomic DNA. Extracted genomic DNA from each cell subset was spread evenly across all wells of several immunoSEQ 96-well plates, with each plate serving as a replicate. Each replicate PCR for sorted subsets received around 200 ng genomic DNA, equal to tens of thousands of T cell genomes. The purified libraries were quantified using a Qubit 3.0 fluorometer, sized with a Bioanalyzer 2100, and then quantified again using the KAPA Library Quantification kit. Every immunoSEQ 96-well plate was sequenced on a dedicated single-read 150-cycle Illumina NextSeq 550 flow cell. The authors' pipeline ran thus. Because only junctional sequences without quality scores were contained in the immunoSEQ output, filtering matching that applied to full-length reads could not be performed. Sequences were annotated with PyIR, a Python wrapper for IgBLAST v1.9, using IMGT germline references to assign V/J genes and CDR3. Any read was removed if the V/J assignment was weak (E-value above 1e-6), the CDR3 was missing, or the read contained stop codons, out-of-frame junctions, or ambiguous translated residues. V3J clonotypes were defined as sequences sharing the same inferred V gene, J gene, and CDR3 amino acid sequence. Percentage overlap between repertoires was calculated by dividing the number of shared unique clonotypes by the size of the smaller repertoire. Richness of each repertoire was evaluated using RTK rarefaction, the Chao1 estimator, and Recon v2.1 estimates of unobserved clonotypes. For all TCRbeta clonotypes obtained by the gDNA method from four donors, generation probabilities were computed with OLGA. This is the immuneACCESS table as TCRdb keeps it, with only in-frame sequences that have V and J called. A part of the clones is gone; compared with another copy, unresolved V genes explain less than half, and the rest is unexplained. V and J calls and clone size come straight from that table; D and trimming were deduced from the DNA. This sample lists 550,000 to 850,000 clones; 72% were detected once. Under 2% of the sample is held by the ten biggest clonotypes.

This clone came up a few times. The clone's antigen remains unknown. No qualities accompany the bases; no much larger clone lies one base away. The donors were healthy, HIV-negative adults who had no recently reported acute infections or vaccinations. All donors were Caucasian adults living in Nashville, Tennessee, USA. CD4+ T cells were enriched through magnetic negative selection, after which naive cells were positively selected on CD45RA and the remaining negative fraction served as the memory subset. Blood was collected by leukapheresis, and PBMCs were isolated by Ficoll-Histopaque density gradient centrifugation and then cryopreserved in liquid nitrogen vapor phase. Purity and quantity of every magnetically sorted T cell population were checked by analytical flow cytometry. Genomic DNA was isolated from every sorted fraction and measured by UV absorbance on a Nanodrop 2000c. V lost 4 bases and J lost 3 bases; the stretch between them is 14 bases long. The CDR3 sequence holds 15 residues, the cysteine and phenylalanine included. Just CDR3 DNA is preserved here, 45 bases in frame from base 1. The germline V gene encodes CDR1 SGHRS and CDR2 YFSETQ.

The material sequenced was memory CD4+ T cells sorted from blood. In light of the paper, this sample's cell subset or site label describes: CD45RA-negative fraction. The chain is assembled from TRBV5-1 and TRBJ2-1, and possibly TRBD1, on 6 matching bases. The sequence derives from a woman aged 30 to 39 in good health. CDR3 sequence: CASSKDSLLYNEQFF. Read as DNA, the sequence is TGCGCCAGCAGCAAGGACAGTCTCCTCTACAATGAGCAGTTCTTC. With the rest looked up from the reference TRBV5-1 and TRBJ2-1 genes rather than sequenced, the full variable domain is KAGVTQTPRYLIKTRGQQVTLSCSPISGHRSVSWYQQTPGQGLQFLFEYFSETQRNKGNFPGRFSGRQFSNSRSEMNVSTLELGDSALYLCASSKDSLLYNEQFFGPGTRLTVL.